This T cell receptor beta chain was captured by sequencing in a study of blood T cell repertoires in COVID-19. Looking at the study overall: Samples of COVID-19 (acute and convalescent) were obtained from the United States, Italy and Spain. PBMCs, B-cell-depleted T cells, or T cells were the source of the cDNA or gDNA that made up the material.

Original data processing: Amplifying reference gene primers gave estimates of nucleated cell counts. Data came from immunoSEQ multiplex PCR; TCRdb stores just in-frame clones and leaves some out. V and J calls and clone size come straight from that table; D and trimming were deduced from the DNA. The repertoire holds about 150,000 clones, with over 65% as singletons. V was pared by 0 bases and J by 0 bases, with 16 bases between. The CDR3 length is 18 residues. Germline CDR1 reads SGHDT; CDR2 reads YYEEEE. The sample taken for sequencing was peripheral blood. The TCR was taken from a man aged 45-65 years with acute or convalescent COVID-19. The chain combines TRBV5-6 with TRBJ1-5; D gene unclear. CDR3 in amino acids: CASSLGSGSLYSNQPQHF. DNA for the CDR3: TGTGCCAGCAGCTTGGGTTCAGGTTCGTTATATAGCAATCAGCCCCAGCATTTT.